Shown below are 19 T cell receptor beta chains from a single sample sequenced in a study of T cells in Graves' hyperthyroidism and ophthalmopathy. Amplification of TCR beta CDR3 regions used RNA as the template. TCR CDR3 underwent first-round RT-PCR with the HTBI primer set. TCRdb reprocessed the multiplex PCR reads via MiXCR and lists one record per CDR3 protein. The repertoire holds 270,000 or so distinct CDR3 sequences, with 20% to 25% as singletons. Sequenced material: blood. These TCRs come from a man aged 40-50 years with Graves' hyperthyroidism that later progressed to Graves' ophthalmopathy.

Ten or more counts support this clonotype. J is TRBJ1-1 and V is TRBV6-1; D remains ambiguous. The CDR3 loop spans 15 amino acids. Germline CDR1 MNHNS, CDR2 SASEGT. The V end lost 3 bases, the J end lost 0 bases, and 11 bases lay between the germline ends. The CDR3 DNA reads TGTGCCAGCAGTGATTGGACGTGGCTGAACACTGAAGCTTTCTTT. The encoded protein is CASSDWTWLNTEAFF.

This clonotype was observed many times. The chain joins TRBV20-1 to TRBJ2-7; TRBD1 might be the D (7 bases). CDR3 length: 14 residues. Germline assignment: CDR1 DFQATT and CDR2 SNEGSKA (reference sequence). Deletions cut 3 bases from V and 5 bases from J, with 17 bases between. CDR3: CSASPPGGGHEQYF. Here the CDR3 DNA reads TGCAGTGCTAGTCCCCCTGGAGGGGGCCACGAGCAGTACTTC.

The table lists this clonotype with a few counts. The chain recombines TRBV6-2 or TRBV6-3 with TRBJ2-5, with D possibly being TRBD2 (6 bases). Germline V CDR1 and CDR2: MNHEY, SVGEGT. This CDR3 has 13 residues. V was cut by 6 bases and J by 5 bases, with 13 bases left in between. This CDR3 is CASRPLAGETQYF. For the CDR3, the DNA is TGTGCCAGCAGACCCCTGGCGGGGGAGACCCAGTACTTC.

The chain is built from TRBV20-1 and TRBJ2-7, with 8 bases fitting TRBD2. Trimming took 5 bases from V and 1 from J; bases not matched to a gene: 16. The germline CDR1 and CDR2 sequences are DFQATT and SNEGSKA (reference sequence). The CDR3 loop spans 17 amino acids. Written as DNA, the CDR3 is TGCAGTGCTGGGGCTTGGGGGACTAGAGATGGGTCCTACGAGCAGTACTTC. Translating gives CSAGAWGTRDGSYEQYF.

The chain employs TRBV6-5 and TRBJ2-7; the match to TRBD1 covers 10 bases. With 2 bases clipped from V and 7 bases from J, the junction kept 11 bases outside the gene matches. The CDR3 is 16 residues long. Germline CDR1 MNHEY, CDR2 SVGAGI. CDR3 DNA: TGTGCCAGCAGTTACGCGACAGGGGGCTTTGCGCGAGAGCAGTACTTC. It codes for CASSYATGGFAREQYF.

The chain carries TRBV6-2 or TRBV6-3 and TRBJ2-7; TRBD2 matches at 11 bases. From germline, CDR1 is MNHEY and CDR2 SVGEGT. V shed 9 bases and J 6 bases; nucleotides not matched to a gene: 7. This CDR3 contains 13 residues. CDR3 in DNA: TGTGCCAGTCGGACTAGCGGGTGGGGCGAGCAGTACTTC. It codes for CASRTSGWGEQYF.

The CDR3 bases are TGTGCCAGCAAAATCAGACAGGTTATACAAGAGACCCAGTACTTC. Translating gives CASKIRQVIQETQYF. This chain links TRBV6-1 with TRBJ2-5; D possibly corresponds to TRBD1 (6 bases). Trimming left V 7 bases short and J 2 bases short, with 17 bases between. Looked up from germline, CDR1 is MNHNS and CDR2 is SASEGT. The CDR3 has 15 amino acids.

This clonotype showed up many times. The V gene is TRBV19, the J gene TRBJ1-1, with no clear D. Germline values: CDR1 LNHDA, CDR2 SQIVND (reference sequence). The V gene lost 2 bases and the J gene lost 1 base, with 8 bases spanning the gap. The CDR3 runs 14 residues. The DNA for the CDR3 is TGTGCCAGTAGTATAACGTGGGAGAACACTGAAGCTTTCTTT. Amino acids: CASSITWENTEAFF.

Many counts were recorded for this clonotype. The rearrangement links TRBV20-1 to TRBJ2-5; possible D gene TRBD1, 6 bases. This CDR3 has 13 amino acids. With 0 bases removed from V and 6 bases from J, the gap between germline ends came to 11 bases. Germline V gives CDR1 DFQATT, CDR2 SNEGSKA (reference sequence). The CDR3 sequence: CSARDQGLKTQYF. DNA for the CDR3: TGCAGTGCTAGAGATCAGGGGTTAAAGACCCAGTACTTC.

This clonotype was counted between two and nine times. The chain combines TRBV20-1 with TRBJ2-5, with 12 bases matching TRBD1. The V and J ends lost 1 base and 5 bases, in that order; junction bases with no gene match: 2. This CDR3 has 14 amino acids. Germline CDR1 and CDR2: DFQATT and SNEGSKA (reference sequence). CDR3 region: CSARGDRGQETQYF. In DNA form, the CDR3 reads TGCAGTGCTAGAGGGGACAGGGGGCAGGAGACCCAGTACTTC.

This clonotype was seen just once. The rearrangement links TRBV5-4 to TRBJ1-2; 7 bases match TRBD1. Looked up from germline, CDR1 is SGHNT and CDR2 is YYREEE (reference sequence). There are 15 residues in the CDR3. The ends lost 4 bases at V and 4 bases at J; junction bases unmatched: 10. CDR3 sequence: CASSLDPGQPYGYTF. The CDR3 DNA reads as TGTGCCAGCAGCCTCGACCCGGGACAGCCCTATGGCTACACCTTC.

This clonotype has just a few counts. CDR3 sequence (DNA): TGTGCCAGCAGCTGGCGGCCGGAGACCCAGTACTTC. This codes for CASSWRPETQYF. The chain combines TRBV28 with TRBJ2-5; no clear D gene. The V and J ends lost 6 bases and 5 bases respectively, with 10 bases between them. Germline V gene sequence: CDR1 MDHEN, CDR2 SYDVKM. This CDR3 spans 12 amino acids. Based on the CDR3 plus reference TRBV28 and TRBJ2-5, the full variable domain is DVKVTQSSRYLVKRTGEKVFLECVQDMDHENMFWYRQDPGLGLRLIYFSYDVKMKEKGDIPEGYSVSREKKERFSLILESASTNQTSMYLCASSWRPETQYFGPGTRLLVL.

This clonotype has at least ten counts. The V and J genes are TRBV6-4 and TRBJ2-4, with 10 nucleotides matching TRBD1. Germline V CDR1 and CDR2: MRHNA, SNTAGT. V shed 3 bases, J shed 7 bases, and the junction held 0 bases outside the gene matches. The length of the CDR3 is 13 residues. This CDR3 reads CASSEDRGNIQYF. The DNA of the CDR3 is TGTGCCAGCAGTGAGGACAGGGGGAACATTCAGTACTTC.

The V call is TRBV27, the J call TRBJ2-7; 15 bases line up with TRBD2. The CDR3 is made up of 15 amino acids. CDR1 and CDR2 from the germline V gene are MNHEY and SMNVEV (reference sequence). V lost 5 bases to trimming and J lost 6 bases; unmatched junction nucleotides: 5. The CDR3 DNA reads TGTGCCAGCAGTCCAGGACTAGCGGGAGGGCTCGAGCAGTACTTC. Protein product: CASSPGLAGGLEQYF.

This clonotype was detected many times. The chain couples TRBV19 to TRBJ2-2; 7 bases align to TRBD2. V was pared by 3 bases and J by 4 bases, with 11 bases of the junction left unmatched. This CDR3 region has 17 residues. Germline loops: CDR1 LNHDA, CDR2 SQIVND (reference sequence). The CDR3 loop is CASSMPVGRGGTGELFF. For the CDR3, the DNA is TGTGCCAGTAGTATGCCCGTGGGGAGGGGAGGCACCGGGGAGCTGTTTTTT. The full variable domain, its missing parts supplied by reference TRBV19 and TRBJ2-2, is DGGITQSPKYLFRKEGQNVTLSCEQNLNHDAMYWYRQDPGQGLRLIYYSQIVNDFQKGDIAEGYSVSREKKESFPLTVTSAQKNPTAFYLCASSMPVGRGGTGELFFGEGSRLTVL.

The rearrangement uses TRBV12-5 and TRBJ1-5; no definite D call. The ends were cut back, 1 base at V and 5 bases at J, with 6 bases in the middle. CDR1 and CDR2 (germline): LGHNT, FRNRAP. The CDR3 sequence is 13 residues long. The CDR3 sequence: CASGLADYQPQHF. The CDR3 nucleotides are TGTGCTAGTGGTTTGGCTGACTATCAGCCCCAGCATTTT.

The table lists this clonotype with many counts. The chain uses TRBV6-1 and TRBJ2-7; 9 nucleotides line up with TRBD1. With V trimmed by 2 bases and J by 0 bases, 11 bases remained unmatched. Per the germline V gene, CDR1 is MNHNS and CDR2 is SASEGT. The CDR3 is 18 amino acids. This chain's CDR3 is CASSERTGDILPSYEQYF. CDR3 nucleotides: TGTGCCAGCAGTGAAAGGACAGGGGACATACTACCCTCCTACGAGCAGTACTTC.

The CDR3 DNA follows: TGTGCCAGCAGCTTGCTCGCCGGGAGGAGCGGGAACTCTGAAGATACGCAGTATTTT. Translating it yields CASSLLAGRSGNSEDTQYF. This chain connects TRBV5-6 to TRBJ2-3, with 7 bases matching TRBD2. This CDR3 region has 19 residues. V shed 1 base, J shed 5 bases, and the junction held 19 bases outside the gene matches. The germline gives CDR1 SGHDT, CDR2 YYEEEE.

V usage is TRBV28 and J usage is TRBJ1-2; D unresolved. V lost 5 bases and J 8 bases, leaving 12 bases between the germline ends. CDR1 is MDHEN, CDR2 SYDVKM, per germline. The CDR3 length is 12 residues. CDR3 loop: CASSPGDRGYTF. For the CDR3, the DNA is TGTGCCAGCAGTCCAGGAGATCGGGGCTACACCTTC.